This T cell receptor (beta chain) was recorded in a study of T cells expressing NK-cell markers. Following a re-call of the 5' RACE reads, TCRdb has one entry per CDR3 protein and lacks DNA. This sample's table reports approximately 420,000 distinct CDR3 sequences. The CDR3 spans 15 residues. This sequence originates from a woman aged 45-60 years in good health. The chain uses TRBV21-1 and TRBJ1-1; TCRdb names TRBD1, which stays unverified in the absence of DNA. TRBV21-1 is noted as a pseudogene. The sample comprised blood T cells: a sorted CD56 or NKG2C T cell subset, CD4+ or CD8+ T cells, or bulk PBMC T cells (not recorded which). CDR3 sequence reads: CASSQGGEENTEAFF.